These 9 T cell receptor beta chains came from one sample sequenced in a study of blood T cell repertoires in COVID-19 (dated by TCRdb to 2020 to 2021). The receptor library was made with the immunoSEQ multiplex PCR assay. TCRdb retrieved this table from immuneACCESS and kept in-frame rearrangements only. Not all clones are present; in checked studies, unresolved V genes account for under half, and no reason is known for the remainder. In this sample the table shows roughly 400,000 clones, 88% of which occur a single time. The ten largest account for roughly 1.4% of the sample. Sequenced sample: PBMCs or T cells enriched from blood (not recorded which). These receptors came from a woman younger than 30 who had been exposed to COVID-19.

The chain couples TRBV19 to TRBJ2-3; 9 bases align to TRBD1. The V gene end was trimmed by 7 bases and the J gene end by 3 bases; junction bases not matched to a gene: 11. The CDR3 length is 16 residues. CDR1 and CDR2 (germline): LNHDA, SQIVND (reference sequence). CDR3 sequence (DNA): TGTGCCAGTAACCCGACAGGGGGAGGAACAACAGATACGCAGTATTTT. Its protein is CASNPTGGGTTDTQYF.

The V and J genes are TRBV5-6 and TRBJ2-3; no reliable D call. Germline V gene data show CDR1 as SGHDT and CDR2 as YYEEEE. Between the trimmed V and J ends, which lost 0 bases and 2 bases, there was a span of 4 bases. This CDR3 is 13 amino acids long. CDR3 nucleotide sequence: TGTGCCAGCAGCTTGGGACTCACAGATACGCAGTATTTT. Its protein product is CASSLGLTDTQYF.

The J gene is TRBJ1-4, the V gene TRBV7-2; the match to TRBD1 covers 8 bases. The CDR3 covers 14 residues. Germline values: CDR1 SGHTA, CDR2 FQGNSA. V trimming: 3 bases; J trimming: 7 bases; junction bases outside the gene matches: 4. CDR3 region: CASSLPGGLEKLFF. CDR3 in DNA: TGTGCCAGCAGCTTGCCAGGGGGCCTTGAAAAACTGTTTTTT.

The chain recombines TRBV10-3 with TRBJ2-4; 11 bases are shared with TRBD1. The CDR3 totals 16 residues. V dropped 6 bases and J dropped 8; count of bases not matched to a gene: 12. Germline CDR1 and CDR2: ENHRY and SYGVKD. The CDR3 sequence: CAISPGTGGIGDIQYF. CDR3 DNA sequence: TGTGCCATCAGCCCCGGGACAGGGGGGATAGGGGACATTCAGTACTTC.

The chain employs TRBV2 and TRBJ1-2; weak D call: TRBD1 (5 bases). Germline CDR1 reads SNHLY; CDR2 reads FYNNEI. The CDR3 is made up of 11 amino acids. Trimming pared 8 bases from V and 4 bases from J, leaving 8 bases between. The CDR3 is CASGASYGYTF. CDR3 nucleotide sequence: TGTGCCAGCGGGGCCTCCTATGGCTACACCTTC.

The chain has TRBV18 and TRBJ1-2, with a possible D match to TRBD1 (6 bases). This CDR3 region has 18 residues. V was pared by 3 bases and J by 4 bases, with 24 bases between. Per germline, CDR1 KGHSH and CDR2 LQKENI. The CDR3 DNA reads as TGTGCCAGCTCACCCCTAGGGACAACAGGCTTAGAGGTCTATGGCTACACCTTC. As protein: CASSPLGTTGLEVYGYTF.

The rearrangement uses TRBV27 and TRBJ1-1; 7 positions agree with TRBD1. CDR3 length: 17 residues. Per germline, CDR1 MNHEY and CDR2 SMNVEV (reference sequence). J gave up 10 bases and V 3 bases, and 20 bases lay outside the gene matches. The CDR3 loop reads CASSFVGVGQLSFRAFF. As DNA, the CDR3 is TGTGCCAGCAGTTTTGTGGGGGTGGGACAGCTCTCTTTTCGAGCTTTCTTT.

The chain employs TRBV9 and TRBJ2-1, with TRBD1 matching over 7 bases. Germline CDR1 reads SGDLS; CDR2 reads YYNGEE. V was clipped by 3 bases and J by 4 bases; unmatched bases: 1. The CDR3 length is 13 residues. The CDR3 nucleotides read TGTGCCAGCAGCGCGGGACAGTACAATGAGCAGTTCTTC. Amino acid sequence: CASSAGQYNEQFF.

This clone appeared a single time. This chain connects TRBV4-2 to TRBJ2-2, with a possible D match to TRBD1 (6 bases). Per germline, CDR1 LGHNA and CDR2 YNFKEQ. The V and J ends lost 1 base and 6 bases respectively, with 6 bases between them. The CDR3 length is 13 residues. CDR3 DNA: TGTGCCAGCAGCCAAGGGGGGCCCGGGGAGCTGTTTTTT. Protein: CASSQGGPGELFF.